A selection of T cell receptor beta chains follows, all from one sample in a study of blood T cell repertoires in COVID-19. Using immunoSEQ multiplex PCR, the repertoire was profiled, and TCRdb retains in-frame clones only, with some absent. This sample has about 280,000 clones, with about 89% found just once. The sample taken for sequencing was peripheral blood. The receptors derive from a man aged 35 to 55 with active or convalescent COVID-19. Each CDR3 is given with its conserved first and last residue. The D gene is left open where the match is weak.

>TRBD2|TRBJ2-5|TRBV25-1
CATRREGGAGGGTQYF
TGTGCCACACGGAGAGAGGGAGGAGCGGGAGGTGGGACCCAGTACTTC
>TRBD1|TRBJ2-2|TRBV9
CASSFRTGEIGELFF
TGTGCCAGCAGCTTCCGGACAGGGGAGATCGGGGAGCTGTTTTTT
>TRBD1|TRBJ1-4|TRBV5-4
CASSSAGTVNEKLFF
TGTGCCAGCAGCTCCGCCGGGACAGTAAATGAAAAACTGTTTTTT
>TRBD1|TRBJ2-5|TRBV11-3
CASSPRPHRDRGSETQYF
TGTGCCAGTTCCCCCCGGCCCCACCGAGACAGGGGCTCCGAGACCCAGTACTTC
>TRBD1|TRBJ2-5|TRBV5-1
CASSLGTDQETQYF
TGCGCCAGCAGCCTGGGGACAGACCAAGAGACCCAGTACTTC
>TRBD2|TRBJ2-1|TRBV5-1
CASSSGLGGRWTSGTYNEQFF
TGCGCCAGCAGCTCTGGTTTGGGGGGTAGGTGGACTAGCGGGACCTACAATGAGCAGTTCTTC
>TRBD2|TRBJ2-5|TRBV5-1
CASRSGTSGGEETQYF
TGCGCCAGCAGATCCGGGACTAGCGGGGGGGAAGAGACCCAGTACTTC
>TRBD1|TRBJ2-7|TRBV29-1
CSVGQGQAYEQYF
TGCAGCGTTGGACAGGGTCAAGCCTACGAGCAGTACTTC
>.|TRBJ2-6|TRBV19
CASSIQGSGANVLTF
TGTGCCAGTAGTATTCAGGGCTCTGGGGCCAACGTCCTGACTTTC
>.|TRBJ2-7|TRBV11-2
CASSLEPNPREQYF
TGTGCCAGCAGCTTAGAGCCTAACCCGAGGGAGCAGTACTTC